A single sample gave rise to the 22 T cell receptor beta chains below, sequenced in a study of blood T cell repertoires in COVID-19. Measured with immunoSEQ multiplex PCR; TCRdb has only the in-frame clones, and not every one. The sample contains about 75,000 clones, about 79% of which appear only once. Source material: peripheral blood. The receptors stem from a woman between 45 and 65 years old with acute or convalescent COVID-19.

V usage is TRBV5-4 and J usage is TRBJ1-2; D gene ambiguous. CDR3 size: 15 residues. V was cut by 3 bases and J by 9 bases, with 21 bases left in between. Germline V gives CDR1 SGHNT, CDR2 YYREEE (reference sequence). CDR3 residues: CASSSPGTLGSRYTF. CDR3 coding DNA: TGTGCCAGCAGCTCGCCGGGCACTTTAGGGAGTCGCTACACCTTC.

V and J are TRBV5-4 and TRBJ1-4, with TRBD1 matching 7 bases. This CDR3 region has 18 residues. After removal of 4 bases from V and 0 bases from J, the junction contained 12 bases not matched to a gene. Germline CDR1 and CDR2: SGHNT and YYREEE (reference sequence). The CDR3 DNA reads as TGTGCCAGCAGCCCGGCCCCCGGGACAGCTGCAACTAATGAAAAACTGTTTTTT. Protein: CASSPAPGTAATNEKLFF.

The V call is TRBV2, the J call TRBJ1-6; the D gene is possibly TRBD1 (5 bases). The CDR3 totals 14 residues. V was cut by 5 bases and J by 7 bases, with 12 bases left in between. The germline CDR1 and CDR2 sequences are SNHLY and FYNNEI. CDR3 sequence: CASSQGVWNSPLHF. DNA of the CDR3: TGTGCCAGCAGTCAGGGCGTTTGGAATTCACCCCTCCACTTT.

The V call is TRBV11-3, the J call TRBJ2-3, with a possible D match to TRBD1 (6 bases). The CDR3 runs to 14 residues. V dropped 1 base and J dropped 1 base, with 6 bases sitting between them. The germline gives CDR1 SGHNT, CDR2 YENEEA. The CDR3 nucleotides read TGTGCCAGCAGCTTAGGACAGGGCACAGATACGCAGTATTTT. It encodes CASSLGQGTDTQYF.

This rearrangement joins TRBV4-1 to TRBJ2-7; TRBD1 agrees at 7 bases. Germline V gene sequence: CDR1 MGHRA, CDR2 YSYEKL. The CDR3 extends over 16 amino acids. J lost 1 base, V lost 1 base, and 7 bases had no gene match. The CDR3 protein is CASSQATGTESYEQYF. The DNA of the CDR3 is TGCGCCAGCAGCCAAGCCACAGGGACAGAATCCTACGAGCAGTACTTC.

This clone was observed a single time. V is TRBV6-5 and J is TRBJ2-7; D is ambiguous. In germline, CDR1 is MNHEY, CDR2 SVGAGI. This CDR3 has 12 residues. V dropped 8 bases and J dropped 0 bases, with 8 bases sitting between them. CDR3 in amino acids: CASVRSSYEQYF. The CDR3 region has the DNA TGTGCCAGCGTGCGTAGCTCCTACGAGCAGTACTTC.

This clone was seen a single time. The CDR3 loop is CASSPFPGTGVVQYF. Here the CDR3 DNA reads TGTGCCAGCAGTCCGTTCCCGGGGACAGGGGTTGTGCAGTACTTC. The rearrangement uses TRBV6-5 and TRBJ2-7; 10 positions agree with TRBD1. CDR3 length: 15 amino acids. Unmatched junction bases numbered 13, after V lost 5 bases and J lost 9 bases. Germline assignment: CDR1 MNHEY and CDR2 SVGAGI.

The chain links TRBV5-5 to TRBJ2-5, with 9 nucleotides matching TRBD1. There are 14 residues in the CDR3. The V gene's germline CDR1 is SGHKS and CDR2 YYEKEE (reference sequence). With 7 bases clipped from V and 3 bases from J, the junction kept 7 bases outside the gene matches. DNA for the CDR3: TGTGCCAGCGGGGGACGGGACAGGGAAGAGACCCAGTACTTC. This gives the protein CASGGRDREETQYF.

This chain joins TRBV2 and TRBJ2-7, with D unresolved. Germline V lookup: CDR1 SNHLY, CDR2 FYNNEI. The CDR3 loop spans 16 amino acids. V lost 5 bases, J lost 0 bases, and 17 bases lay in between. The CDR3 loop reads CASSNPDGVASYEQYF. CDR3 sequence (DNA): TGTGCCAGCAGTAATCCTGACGGAGTAGCCTCCTACGAGCAGTACTTC.

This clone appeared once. CDR3 protein: CASIEDYTDTQYF. CDR3 in DNA: TGTGCCAGCATCGAGGACTACACAGATACGCAGTATTTT. The gene calls are TRBV7-9 and TRBJ2-3, with D perhaps matching TRBD2 (6 bases). V was cut by 7 bases and J by 2 bases, with 10 bases left in between. Germline CDR1 reads SEHNR; CDR2 reads FQNEAQ (reference sequence). The CDR3 is 13 residues long.

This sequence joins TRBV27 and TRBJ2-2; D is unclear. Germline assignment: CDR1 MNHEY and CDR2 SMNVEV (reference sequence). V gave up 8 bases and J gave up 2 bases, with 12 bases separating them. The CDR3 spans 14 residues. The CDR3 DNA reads TGTGCCAGCTCCCCCAACATCAACACCGGGGAGCTGTTTTTT. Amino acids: CASSPNINTGELFF.

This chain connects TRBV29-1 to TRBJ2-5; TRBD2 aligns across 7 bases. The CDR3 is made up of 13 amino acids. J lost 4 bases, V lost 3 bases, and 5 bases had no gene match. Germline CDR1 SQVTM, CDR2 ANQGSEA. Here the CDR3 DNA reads TGCAGCGTTGAGGATGGCGGGGGAGAGACCCAGTACTTC. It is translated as CSVEDGGGETQYF.

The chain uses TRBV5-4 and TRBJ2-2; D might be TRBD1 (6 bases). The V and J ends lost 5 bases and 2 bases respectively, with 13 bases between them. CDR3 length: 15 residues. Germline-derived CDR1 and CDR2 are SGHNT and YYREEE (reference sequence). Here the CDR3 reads CASRAGTLNTGELFF. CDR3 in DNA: TGTGCCAGCAGGGCCGGGACACTAAACACCGGGGAGCTGTTTTTT.

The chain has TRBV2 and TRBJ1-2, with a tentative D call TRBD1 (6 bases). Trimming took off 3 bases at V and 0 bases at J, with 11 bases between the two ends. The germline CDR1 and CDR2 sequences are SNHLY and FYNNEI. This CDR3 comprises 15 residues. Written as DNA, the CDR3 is TGTGCCAGCAGTGAGACGGACAGAGCTAACTATGGCTACACCTTC. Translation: CASSETDRANYGYTF.

The CDR3, as DNA: TGTGCCAGCAGCTTGGGGCAGGGAAGGAATAATTCACCCCTCCACTTT. Translation gives CASSLGQGRNNSPLHF. This chain connects TRBV5-4 to TRBJ1-6, with a tentative D call TRBD1 (5 bases). Trimming shortened V by 0 bases and J by 5 bases, and 12 bases separated the two germline ends. The CDR3 covers 16 residues. Per germline, CDR1 SGHNT and CDR2 YYREEE (reference sequence). The whole variable domain, remainder taken from reference TRBV5-4 and TRBJ1-6, is ETGVTQSPTHLIKTRGQQVTLRCSSQSGHNTVSWYQQALGQGPQFIFQYYREEENGRGNFPPRFSGLQFPNYSSELNVNALELDDSALYLCASSLGQGRNNSPLHFGNGTRLTVT.

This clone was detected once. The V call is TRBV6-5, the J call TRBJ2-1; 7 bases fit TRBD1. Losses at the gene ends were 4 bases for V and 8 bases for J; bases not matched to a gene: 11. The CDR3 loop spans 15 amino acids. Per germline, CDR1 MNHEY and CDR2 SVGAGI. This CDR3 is CASSLRQGGQHEQFF. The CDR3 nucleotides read TGTGCCAGCAGTTTAAGACAGGGCGGGCAACATGAGCAGTTCTTC.

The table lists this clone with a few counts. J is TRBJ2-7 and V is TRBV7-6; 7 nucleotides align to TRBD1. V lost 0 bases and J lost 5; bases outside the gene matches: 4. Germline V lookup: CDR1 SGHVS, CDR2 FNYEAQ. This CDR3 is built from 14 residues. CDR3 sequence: CASSLATGLNEQYF. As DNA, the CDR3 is TGTGCCAGCAGCTTAGCGACAGGGCTCAACGAGCAGTACTTC.

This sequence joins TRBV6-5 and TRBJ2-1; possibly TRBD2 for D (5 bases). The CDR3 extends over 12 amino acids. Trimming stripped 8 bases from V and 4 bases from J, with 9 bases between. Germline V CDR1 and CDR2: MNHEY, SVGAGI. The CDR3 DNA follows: TGTGCCAGCTGGCCGGGGTACAATGAGCAGTTCTTC. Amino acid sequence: CASWPGYNEQFF.

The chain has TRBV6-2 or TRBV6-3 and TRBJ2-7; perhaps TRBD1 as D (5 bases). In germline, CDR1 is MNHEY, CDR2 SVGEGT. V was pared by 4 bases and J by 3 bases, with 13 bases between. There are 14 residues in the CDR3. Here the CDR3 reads CASSFIRVFYEQYF. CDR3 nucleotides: TGTGCCAGCAGTTTTATCAGGGTGTTCTACGAGCAGTACTTC.

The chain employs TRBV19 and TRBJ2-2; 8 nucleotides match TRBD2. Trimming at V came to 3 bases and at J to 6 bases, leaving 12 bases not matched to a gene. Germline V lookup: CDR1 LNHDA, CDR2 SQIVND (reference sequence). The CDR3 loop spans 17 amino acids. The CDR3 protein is CASSILMRGRSSGELFF. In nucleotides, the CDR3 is TGTGCCAGTAGTATTCTTATGCGCGGGAGGAGTTCCGGGGAGCTGTTTTTT.

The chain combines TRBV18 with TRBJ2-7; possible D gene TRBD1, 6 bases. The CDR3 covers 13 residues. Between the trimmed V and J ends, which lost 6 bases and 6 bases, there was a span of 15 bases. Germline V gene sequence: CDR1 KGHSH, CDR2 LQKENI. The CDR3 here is CASSVSGGAEQYF. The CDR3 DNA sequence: TGTGCCAGCTCGGTTAGTGGGGGCGCCGAGCAGTACTTC.

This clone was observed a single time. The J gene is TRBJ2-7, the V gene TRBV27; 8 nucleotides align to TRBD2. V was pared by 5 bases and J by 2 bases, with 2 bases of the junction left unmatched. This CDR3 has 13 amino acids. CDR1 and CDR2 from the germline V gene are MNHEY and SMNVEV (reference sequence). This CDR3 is CASSPAGAYEQYF. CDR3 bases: TGTGCCAGCAGTCCAGCGGGAGCCTACGAGCAGTACTTC.